This T cell receptor beta chain stems from a study of cytomegalovirus exposure and HLA in healthy donors. Per germline, CDR1 MNHEY and CDR2 SMNVEV (reference sequence). The CDR3 loop spans 16 amino acids. The V and J ends lost 8 bases and 0 bases, in that order; junction bases with no gene match: 12. Profiled with immunoSEQ multiplex PCR; TCRdb holds only in-frame clones, not every one. Among about 240,000 clones listed, roughly 86% were seen once. The clonotype was recovered from a woman aged 30 to 39 in good health and CMV-seropositive. Source material: PBMCs. This chain links TRBV27 with TRBJ2-7, with 8 bases identical to TRBD2. CDR3 loop: CASCRTSQLSSYEQYF. The CDR3 bases are TGTGCCAGCTGTCGGACTAGCCAACTTAGCTCCTACGAGCAGTACTTC.